This entry describes one T cell receptor beta chain. Other nucleotide sequences from this sample produce the same CDR3. The germline V gene encodes CDR1 ENHRY and CDR2 SYGVKD. The CDR3 length is 11 residues. With 5 bases removed from V and 3 bases from J, the gap between germline ends came to 5 bases. The source of the sample is a study of control samples from healthy donors and cancer patients. TCRdb's copy holds only in-frame clones and misses some; the assay was immunoSEQ multiplex PCR. The repertoire holds around 90,000 clones, around four fifths seen once, with around 20% in the top ten. The clonotype originates from a man aged 30 to 39 in good health. Sequencing input: blood. The chain links TRBV10-3 to TRBJ2-7; D is ambiguous. The CDR3 here is CAISPDYEQYF. The CDR3 coding sequence is TGTGCCATCAGTCCGGACTACGAGCAGTACTTC.